Listed below are T cell receptor beta chains from one sample, sequenced in a study of T cell responses to AZD1222 COVID-19 vaccine. TCRdb's table, derived via immunoSEQ multiplex PCR, lists solely in-frame clones and lacks some. The sample carries 130,000 to 150,000 clones, approximately 94% recorded once. Here the sequenced sample was peripheral blood, taken on day 0 of AZD1222 vaccination. These receptors came from an adult in good health. CDR3s include the opening cysteine and the closing phenylalanine or tryptophan. D genes are given only for firm matches. Not every row has a clone size; where given, it reads once, few, many or a size class.

V: TRBV9; size: -; D: TRBD1; J: TRBJ1-5; CDR3: CASSMSGGGNQPQHF; DNA: TGTGCCAGCAGCATGTCAGGGGGCGGCAATCAGCCCCAGCATTTT
V: TRBV30; size: -; D: -; J: TRBJ2-7; CDR3: CACLSGIGTYEQYF; DNA: TGTGCCTGTCTGTCGGGGATCGGCACCTACGAGCAGTACTTC
V: TRBV11-2; size: -; D: -; J: TRBJ2-7; CDR3: CASSPPGAAYEQYF; DNA: TGTGCCAGCAGCCCCCCTGGGGCAGCCTACGAGCAGTACTTC
V: TRBV10-2; size: once; D: TRBD1; J: TRBJ1-1; CDR3: CASSDRGSNTEAFF; DNA: TGCGCCAGCAGTGACAGGGGGTCGAACACTGAAGCTTTCTTT
V: TRBV9; size: -; D: -; J: TRBJ2-3; CDR3: CASSPPGTSTDTQYF; DNA: TGTGCCAGCAGCCCCCCGGGCACTAGCACAGATACGCAGTATTTT
V: TRBV7-9; size: -; D: -; J: TRBJ2-2; CDR3: CASSGRERNKTTNTGELFF; DNA: TGTGCCAGCAGCGGAAGGGAGCGGAACAAAACGACAAACACCGGGGAGCTGTTTTTT
V: TRBV19; size: -; D: -; J: TRBJ1-1; CDR3: CASSDKQGWSLGTEAFF; DNA: TGTGCCAGTAGTGACAAGCAGGGTTGGTCTCTGGGCACTGAAGCTTTCTTT
V: TRBV28; size: -; D: TRBD1; J: TRBJ2-7; CDR3: CASSSPRTGGIDEQYF; DNA: TGTGCCAGCAGTTCGCCCAGGACAGGGGGCATCGACGAGCAGTACTTC
V: TRBV5-1; size: -; D: -; J: TRBJ2-7; CDR3: CASSLESGRALSEQYF; DNA: TGCGCCAGCAGCTTGGAAAGCGGGCGCGCCCTTTCCGAGCAGTACTTC
V: TRBV5-1; size: -; D: -; J: TRBJ1-1; CDR3: CASSLEPTQGTEAFF; DNA: TGCGCCAGCAGCTTGGAGCCAACTCAAGGCACTGAAGCTTTCTTT
V: TRBV7-6; size: -; D: TRBD1; J: TRBJ2-7; CDR3: CASSPRQGTYEQYF; DNA: TGTGCCAGCAGCCCCCGACAGGGAACTTACGAGCAGTACTTC
V: TRBV5-3; size: once; D: TRBD1; J: TRBJ1-1; CDR3: CARSPGPITRGGDAFF; DNA: TGTGCCAGAAGCCCCGGGCCAATTACCAGGGGGGGCGATGCTTTCTTT
V: TRBV6-1; size: -; D: -; J: TRBJ2-3; CDR3: CASSDGAGVSDTQYF; DNA: TGTGCCAGCAGTGATGGAGCAGGGGTGTCAGATACGCAGTATTTT
V: TRBV18; size: -; D: -; J: TRBJ2-7; CDR3: CASSIRRVGEQYF; DNA: TGTGCCAGCTCCATCCGACGAGTAGGTGAGCAGTACTTC
V: TRBV2; size: -; D: -; J: TRBJ2-1; CDR3: CASKRDGSYNEQFF; DNA: TGTGCCAGCAAAAGGGACGGTTCCTACAATGAGCAGTTCTTC
V: TRBV11-3; size: -; D: -; J: TRBJ1-5; CDR3: CASSLGAGTAHQPQHF; DNA: TGTGCCAGCAGCTTAGGAGCCGGGACTGCACATCAGCCCCAGCATTTT
V: TRBV5-1; size: -; D: TRBD1; J: TRBJ1-5; CDR3: CASSSGQGTYSNQPQHF; DNA: TGCGCCAGCAGCTCCGGACAGGGCACATATAGCAATCAGCCCCAGCATTTT
V: TRBV30; size: -; D: TRBD2; J: TRBJ2-5; CDR3: CAWNPPYGTSGFQETQYF; DNA: TGTGCCTGGAATCCCCCCTACGGGACTAGCGGTTTCCAAGAGACCCAGTACTTC
V: TRBV2; size: -; D: -; J: TRBJ2-1; CDR3: CASSERTNEQFF; DNA: TGTGCCAGCAGCGAGCGGACCAATGAGCAGTTCTTC
V: TRBV7-9; size: -; D: TRBD2; J: TRBJ2-3; CDR3: CASSLEASGIAGDTQYF; DNA: TGTGCCAGCAGCTTAGAAGCAAGCGGGATCGCTGGAGATACGCAGTATTTT
V: TRBV7-6; size: -; D: -; J: TRBJ1-1; CDR3: CASSLGKAEAFF; DNA: TGTGCCAGCAGCTTAGGGAAGGCTGAAGCTTTCTTT
V: TRBV29-1; size: -; D: -; J: TRBJ1-1; CDR3: CSVVWGTGGTEAFF; DNA: TGCAGCGTTGTCTGGGGCACCGGGGGCACTGAAGCTTTCTTT
V: TRBV6-1; size: -; D: -; J: TRBJ1-1; CDR3: CASSEGRQDTEAFF; DNA: TGTGCCAGCAGTGAAGGAAGACAGGACACTGAAGCTTTCTTT
V: TRBV6-5; size: -; D: TRBD1; J: TRBJ1-2; CDR3: CASSYYRGFSYGYTF; DNA: TGTGCCAGCAGTTACTACAGGGGGTTTTCATATGGCTACACCTTC
V: TRBV9; size: -; D: -; J: TRBJ1-3; CDR3: CASSGTVGNTIYF; DNA: TGTGCCAGCAGCGGGACAGTAGGAAACACCATATATTTT
V: TRBV24-1; size: -; D: -; J: TRBJ2-1; CDR3: CATSDWTDEQFF; DNA: TGTGCCACCAGTGATTGGACAGATGAGCAGTTCTTC
V: TRBV7-2; size: -; D: TRBD2; J: TRBJ2-7; CDR3: CASSLAGTSQKNSF; DNA: TGTGCCAGCAGCTTAGCTGGGACTAGTCAAAAGAACTCCTTC
V: TRBV18; size: -; D: -; J: TRBJ1-1; CDR3: CASSPPGRNTEAFF; DNA: TGTGCCAGCTCACCACCCGGGAGAAACACTGAAGCTTTCTTT
V: TRBV7-3; size: -; D: TRBD2; J: TRBJ2-2; CDR3: CASVPPRGGRANTGELFF; DNA: TGTGCCAGCGTCCCGCCGCGGGGCGGGAGGGCGAACACCGGGGAGCTGTTTTTT
V: TRBV5-4; size: -; D: TRBD1; J: TRBJ2-1; CDR3: CAGSGTGYNEQFF; DNA: TGTGCCGGGTCGGGGACAGGATACAATGAGCAGTTCTTC
V: TRBV10-2; size: once; D: TRBD2; J: TRBJ2-2; CDR3: CASSASGGGNTGELFF; DNA: TGCGCCAGCAGTGCTAGCGGGGGAGGTAACACCGGGGAGCTGTTTTTT
V: TRBV6-5; size: once; D: TRBD1; J: TRBJ1-1; CDR3: CASRFRDSSEAFF; DNA: TGTGCCAGCAGATTCCGGGACAGCTCAGAAGCTTTCTTT
V: TRBV11-3; size: -; D: TRBD2; J: TRBJ2-1; CDR3: CASSSRTSGSYNEQFF; DNA: TGTGCCAGCAGCTCGCGGACTAGCGGGAGCTACAATGAGCAGTTCTTC
V: TRBV5-4; size: -; D: -; J: TRBJ1-1; CDR3: CASSLELNTEAFF; DNA: TGTGCCAGCAGCTTGGAATTGAACACTGAAGCTTTCTTT
V: TRBV27; size: -; D: -; J: TRBJ2-3; CDR3: CASSSPGDTQYF; DNA: TGTGCCAGCAGTTCCCCGGGAGATACGCAGTATTTT
V: TRBV9; size: -; D: -; J: TRBJ1-6; CDR3: CASSARAGIEKSPLHF; DNA: TGTGCCAGCAGCGCCCGGGCGGGAATCGAGAAGTCACCCCTCCACTTT
V: TRBV10-2; size: -; D: TRBD2; J: TRBJ2-7; CDR3: CASTAGLAGGRAYEQYF; DNA: TGCGCCAGCACCGCGGGACTAGCGGGAGGGCGTGCGTACGAGCAGTACTTC
V: TRBV5-6; size: once; D: TRBD1; J: TRBJ1-2; CDR3: CASSWDRGYGYTF; DNA: TGTGCCAGCAGCTGGGACAGGGGCTATGGCTACACCTTC
V: TRBV3-1/TRBV3-2; size: -; D: -; J: TRBJ2-7; CDR3: CASSQGTEQFSYEQYF; DNA: TGTGCCAGCAGCCAAGGGACAGAACAGTTCTCCTACGAGCAGTACTTC
V: TRBV27; size: -; D: -; J: TRBJ2-3; CDR3: CASSFLGASTQYF; DNA: TGTGCCAGCAGTTTTCTGGGGGCTTCTACGCAGTATTTT
V: TRBV5-1; size: -; D: TRBD2; J: TRBJ2-3; CDR3: CASRGVAGVMRNTQYF; DNA: TGCGCCAGCAGGGGGGTAGCGGGAGTAATGAGGAATACGCAGTATTTT
V: TRBV7-9; size: -; D: -; J: TRBJ1-1; CDR3: CASSRSNTEAFF; DNA: TGTGCCAGCAGCCGGTCCAACACTGAAGCTTTCTTT
V: TRBV2; size: -; D: -; J: TRBJ1-6; CDR3: CASSPRVRVSPLHF; DNA: TGTGCCAGCAGCCCCAGGGTTAGGGTTTCACCCCTCCACTTT
V: TRBV18; size: -; D: -; J: TRBJ2-3; CDR3: CASSNPDTQYF; DNA: TGTGCCAGCTCAAATCCGGATACGCAGTATTTT
V: TRBV5-8; size: -; D: -; J: TRBJ1-6; CDR3: CASSQNSPLHF; DNA: TGTGCCAGCAGCCAAAATTCACCCCTCCACTTT
V: TRBV19; size: -; D: TRBD1; J: TRBJ2-2; CDR3: CASRQGAETGELFF; DNA: TGTGCCAGTAGGCAGGGGGCGGAAACCGGGGAGCTGTTTTTT
V: TRBV29-1; size: -; D: -; J: TRBJ1-1; CDR3: CSVRGGGPLAEAFF; DNA: TGCAGCGTGCGGGGTGGGGGCCCGCTGGCTGAAGCTTTCTTT
V: TRBV4-1; size: -; D: TRBD2; J: TRBJ2-1; CDR3: CASSQDASGGGDEQFF; DNA: TGCGCCAGCAGCCAAGATGCTAGCGGGGGGGGCGATGAGCAGTTCTTC
V: TRBV27; size: -; D: -; J: TRBJ2-1; CDR3: CASSSLFGTHYNEQFF; DNA: TGTGCCAGCAGTTCCCTCTTTGGGACCCATTACAATGAGCAGTTCTTC
V: TRBV11-2; size: -; D: -; J: TRBJ1-4; CDR3: CASSLEAGEKLFF; DNA: TGTGCCAGCAGCTTAGAAGCGGGAGAAAAACTGTTTTTT
V: TRBV20-1; size: -; D: -; J: TRBJ1-1; CDR3: CSGQKRTEAFF; DNA: TGCAGTGGACAGAAGAGGACTGAAGCTTTCTTT
V: TRBV12-2; size: -; D: -; J: TRBJ1-6; CDR3: CASREGRLPSPLHF; DNA: TGTGCAAGTCGCGAGGGGCGCTTGCCTTCACCCCTCCACTTT
V: TRBV9; size: -; D: -; J: TRBJ2-7; CDR3: CASSVDLGEQYF; DNA: TGTGCCAGCAGCGTAGACCTGGGTGAGCAGTACTTC
V: TRBV19; size: few; D: -; J: TRBJ1-1; CDR3: CASSMGAEAFF; DNA: TGTGCCAGTAGCATGGGGGCTGAAGCTTTCTTT
V: TRBV5-1; size: once; D: -; J: TRBJ1-1; CDR3: CASSSFGGGNTEAFF; DNA: TGCGCCAGCAGCTCCTTTGGCGGGGGGAACACTGAAGCTTTCTTT
V: TRBV5-1; size: -; D: -; J: TRBJ1-2; CDR3: CASSGSRTDDYGYTF; DNA: TGCGCCAGCAGCGGTTCGAGGACAGATGATTATGGCTACACCTTC
V: TRBV4-1; size: -; D: -; J: TRBJ2-2; CDR3: CASSRRDTGELFF; DNA: TGCGCCAGCAGCCGTCGGGACACCGGGGAGCTGTTTTTT
V: TRBV3-1/TRBV3-2; size: -; D: -; J: TRBJ1-5; CDR3: CASSRGDGYNQPQHF; DNA: TGTGCCAGCAGCCGAGGAGACGGATACAATCAGCCCCAGCATTTT
V: TRBV19; size: once; D: -; J: TRBJ1-5; CDR3: CASSSLRGESNQPQHF; DNA: TGTGCCAGTAGTAGTCTGAGGGGAGAAAGCAATCAGCCCCAGCATTTT
V: TRBV6-1; size: -; D: -; J: TRBJ2-7; CDR3: CASSEAHTGPSYEQYF; DNA: TGTGCCAGCAGTGAAGCGCATACGGGACCCTCCTACGAGCAGTACTTC